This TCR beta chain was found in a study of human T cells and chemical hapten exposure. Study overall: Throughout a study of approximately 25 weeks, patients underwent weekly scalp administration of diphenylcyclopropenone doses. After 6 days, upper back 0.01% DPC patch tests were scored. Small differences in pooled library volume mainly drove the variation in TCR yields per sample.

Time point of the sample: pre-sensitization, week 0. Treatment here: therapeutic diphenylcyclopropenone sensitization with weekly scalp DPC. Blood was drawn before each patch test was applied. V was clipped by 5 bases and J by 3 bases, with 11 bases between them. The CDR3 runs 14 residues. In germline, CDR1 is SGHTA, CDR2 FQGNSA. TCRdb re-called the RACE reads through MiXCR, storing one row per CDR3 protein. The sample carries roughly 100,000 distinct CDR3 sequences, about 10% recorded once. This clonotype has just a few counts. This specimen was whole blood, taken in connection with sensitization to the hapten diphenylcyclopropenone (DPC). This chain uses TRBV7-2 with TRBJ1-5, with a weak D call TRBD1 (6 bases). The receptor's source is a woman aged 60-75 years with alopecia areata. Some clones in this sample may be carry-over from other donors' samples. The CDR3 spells CASSTDSNNQPQHF. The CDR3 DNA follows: TGTGCCAGCAGCACGGACAGCAACAATCAGCCCCAGCATTTT.